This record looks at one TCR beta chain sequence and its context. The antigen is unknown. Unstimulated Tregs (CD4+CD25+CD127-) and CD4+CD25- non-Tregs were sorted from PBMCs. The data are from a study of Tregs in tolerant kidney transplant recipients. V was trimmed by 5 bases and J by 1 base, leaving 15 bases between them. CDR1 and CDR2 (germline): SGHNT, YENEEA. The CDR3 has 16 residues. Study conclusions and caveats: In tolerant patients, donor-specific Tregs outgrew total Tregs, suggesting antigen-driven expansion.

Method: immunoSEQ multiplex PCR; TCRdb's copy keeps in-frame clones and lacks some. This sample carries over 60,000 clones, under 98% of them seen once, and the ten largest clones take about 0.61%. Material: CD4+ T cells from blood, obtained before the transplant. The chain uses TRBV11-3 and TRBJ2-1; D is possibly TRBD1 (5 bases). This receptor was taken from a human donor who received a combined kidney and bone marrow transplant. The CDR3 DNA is TGTGCCAGCAGCCGAGACAGTTCCCCTTCCTACAATGAGCAGTTCTTC. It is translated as CASSRDSSPSYNEQFF.